The 5 T cell receptor beta chains below were found in one sample sequenced in a study of vaccination and CD4 T cells after COVID-19. Cultured CD4+ T-cell DNA underwent Oncomine TCR Beta short-read sequencing. TCRdb used MiXCR to reprocess the PCR reads, holding one entry per CDR3 protein. The sample yields 13,000 to 15,000 distinct CDR3 sequences, roughly 50% seen once. Treatment denoted: roughly 10-day PBMC culture with coronavirus spike peptide pools or control peptides (ViraFEST assay). No antigen is known for these receptors. Specimen: CD4+ T cells from blood, cultured in vitro. These receptors came from a human donor who had recovered from COVID-19.

This clonotype was observed a few times. The chain employs TRBV5-5 and TRBJ2-3; D could derive from TRBD1 or TRBD2 (6 bases each). V was cut by 2 bases and J by 3 bases, with 13 bases left in between. The length of the CDR3 is 15 residues. The germline V gene has CDR1 SGHKS and CDR2 YYEKEE (reference sequence). The CDR3 here is CASSFFGGGTDTQYF. DNA for the CDR3: TGTGCCAGCAGCTTCTTCGGGGGCGGGACAGATACGCAGTATTTT.

The chain recombines TRBV19 with TRBJ2-5; 10 positions match TRBD1. With V trimmed by 8 bases and J by 5 bases, 5 bases remained unmatched. This CDR3 has 13 residues. Germline CDR1 reads LNHDA; CDR2 reads SQIVND (reference sequence). CDR3 residues: CASSGQGFETQYF. DNA of the CDR3: TGTGCCAGTTCGGGACAGGGGTTTGAGACCCAGTACTTC.

This clonotype was observed a few times. The chain employs TRBV7-8 and TRBJ1-1; D gene unclear. This CDR3 is 15 amino acids long. In germline, CDR1 is SGHVS, CDR2 FQNEAQ. Trimming left V 3 bases short and J 0 bases short, with 11 bases between. The CDR3, as DNA: TGTGCCAGCAGCTTCGAGAGGGTTTTGAACACTGAAGCTTTCTTT. Translation: CASSFERVLNTEAFF.

This chain joins TRBV18 and TRBJ1-2, with TRBD1 as a possible D gene (6 bases). The germline CDR1 and CDR2 sequences are KGHSH and LQKENI. V lost 2 bases, J lost 0 bases, and 10 bases lay in between. This CDR3 contains 15 residues. The CDR3 DNA follows: TGTGCCAGCTCACCAGAGACAGGAACTAACTATGGCTACACCTTC. Its translation: CASSPETGTNYGYTF.

In its sample, this clonotype was seen a few times. In DNA form, the CDR3 reads TGTGCCAGCAATCCTAGCGGGTACCAAGAGACCCAGTACTTC. This translates into CASNPSGYQETQYF. The chain joins TRBV6-1 to TRBJ2-5; 8 nucleotides agree with TRBD2. Germline values: CDR1 MNHNS, CDR2 SASEGT. With V trimmed by 7 bases and J by 0 bases, 4 bases remained unmatched. CDR3 length: 14 residues.